This T cell receptor beta chain comes out of a study of control samples from healthy donors and cancer patients. Sequenced by immunoSEQ multiplex PCR; TCRdb stores in-frame clones only, minus some. The table records 150,000 or so clones, about 91% of them present only once. The CDR3 covers 13 residues. V shed 7 bases, J shed 8 bases, and the junction held 10 bases outside the gene matches. CDR1 is MNHEY and CDR2 is SVGAGI in the germline V gene. The chain combines TRBV6-5 with TRBJ1-2; 7 positions agree with TRBD1. Sequenced sample: blood. The receptor was derived from a man between 18 and 29 years old in good health. CDR3 in DNA: TGTGCCAGCACCCGACAGGGAAGCATGGGCTACACCTTC. Protein product: CASTRQGSMGYTF.